Presented here are 8 T cell receptor beta chains from one specimen sequenced in a study of blood T cell repertoires in COVID-19. Sequencing was performed with immunoSEQ multiplex PCR; in TCRdb, only in-frame clones are kept and a portion is missing. This table has under 300,000 clones, around nine tenths appearing once. The sample comprised PBMCs or T cells enriched from blood (not recorded which). Every receptor here comes from a woman under 30 who had recovered from COVID-19.

This chain uses TRBV18 with TRBJ2-5; 9 bases align to TRBD2. J was trimmed by 5 bases and V by 3 bases; bases with no gene match: 4. The CDR3 has 14 amino acids. The germline CDR1 and CDR2 sequences are KGHSH and LQKENI. CDR3 in DNA: TGTGCCAGCTCACCTCCTAGCGGGATTGAGACCCAGTACTTC. This encodes CASSPPSGIETQYF.

The rearrangement joins TRBV11-3 to TRBJ1-2; a weak D match, TRBD1 (6 bases). Trimming left V 5 bases short and J 5 bases short, with 15 bases between. CDR1 SGHNT and CDR2 YENEEA come from the germline V gene. The CDR3 has 14 amino acids. The CDR3 spells CASSTGPAGYGYTF. In DNA form, the CDR3 reads TGTGCCAGCAGCACAGGGCCAGCAGGGTATGGCTACACCTTC. The full variable domain, completed using reference TRBV11-3 and TRBJ1-2, is EAGVVQSPRYKIIEKKQPVAFWCNPISGHNTLYWYLQNLGQGPELLIRYENEEAVDDSQLPKDRFSAERLKGVDSTLKIQPAELGDSAVYLCASSTGPAGYGYTFGSGTRLTVV.

This clone came up once. CDR3 DNA sequence: TGTGCCAGCAGCCAATCATGGCCTCCGACCCTCCACTTT. This encodes CASSQSWPPTLHF. The chain links TRBV16 to TRBJ1-6; D is unresolved. Germline values: CDR1 KGHSY, CDR2 FQNENV. CDR3 length equals 13 residues. Trimming stripped 0 bases from V and 14 bases from J, with 11 bases between.

The rearrangement links TRBV19 to TRBJ1-3; the D gene is possibly TRBD1 (6 bases). The V and J ends lost 5 bases and 0 bases respectively, with 17 bases between them. The CDR3 runs to 17 residues. Germline V CDR1 and CDR2: LNHDA, SQIVND (reference sequence). Here the CDR3 DNA reads TGTGCCAGTAGTGCGGGGGCGGGCATCAGCTCTGGAAACACCATATATTTT. This sequence encodes CASSAGAGISSGNTIYF.

The chain links TRBV28 to TRBJ1-5; D uncertain. Germline CDR1 reads MDHEN; CDR2 reads SYDVKM. Trimming took 3 bases from V and 0 from J, leaving 9 bases between them. The CDR3 is made up of 15 amino acids. CDR3 DNA sequence: TGTGCCAGCAGTTTGCGGCAGTATAGCAATCAGCCCCAGCATTTT. Its translation is CASSLRQYSNQPQHF.

The chain couples TRBV5-6 to TRBJ2-1, with unresolved D. The V gene's germline CDR1 is SGHDT and CDR2 YYEEEE. The CDR3 contains 12 residues. The V and J ends lost 3 bases and 8 bases respectively, with 9 bases between them. CDR3 sequence (DNA): TGTGCCAGCAGCTCTCCATCGGATGAGCAGTTCTTC. It yields the protein CASSSPSDEQFF. Using reference TRBV5-6 and TRBJ2-1 for the parts outside the CDR3, the full variable domain is DAGVTQSPTHLIKTRGQQVTLRCSPKSGHDTVSWYQQALGQGPQFIFQYYEEEERQRGNFPDRFSGHQFPNYSSELNVNALLLGDSALYLCASSSPSDEQFFGPGTRLTVL.

The rearrangement joins TRBV27 to TRBJ1-4; no clear D gene. The V gene lost 11 bases and the J gene lost 0 bases, with 13 bases spanning the gap. Per the germline V gene, CDR1 is MNHEY and CDR2 is SMNVEV (reference sequence). This CDR3 spans 14 amino acids. The CDR3 DNA is TGTGCCGGCGGGCCATCTGCAACTAATGAAAAACTGTTTTTT. This sequence encodes CAGGPSATNEKLFF.

V usage is TRBV2 and J usage is TRBJ2-5, with 11 bases identical to TRBD2. CDR1 and CDR2 (germline): SNHLY, FYNNEI. The CDR3 is made up of 12 amino acids. CDR3 loop: CALAGGYETQYF. In DNA form, the CDR3 reads TGTGCTCTAGCGGGGGGTTACGAGACCCAGTACTTC.